Below, 10 T cell receptor beta chains from the same sample are listed, as sequenced in a study of blood T cell repertoires in COVID-19. Only in-frame clones appear in the TCRdb table, and some are missing; sequencing was by immunoSEQ multiplex PCR. The data contain about 190,000 clones, roughly 89% of them seen just once; the ten biggest clones take up approximately 0.62%. Material: peripheral blood. Receptors were obtained from a man in his forties or fifties with acute or convalescent COVID-19.

The genes are TRBV4-1 and TRBJ2-4, with D possibly being TRBD2 (6 bases). This CDR3 is 16 amino acids long. With 1 base removed from V and 6 bases from J, the gap between germline ends came to 16 bases. In germline, CDR1 is MGHRA, CDR2 YSYEKL. The CDR3 bases are TGCGCCAGCAGCCAAGCCGAGGGGCGGGACCCAAACATTCAGTACTTC. It specifies CASSQAEGRDPNIQYF.

The chain uses TRBV27 and TRBJ1-3, with a weak D call TRBD1 (6 bases). CDR1 MNHEY and CDR2 SMNVEV come from the germline V gene (reference sequence). The CDR3 has 15 residues. Trimming took off 2 bases at V and 0 bases at J, with 8 bases between the two ends. CDR3 loop: CASSLRGGSGNTIYF. The CDR3 DNA sequence: TGTGCCAGCAGTTTAAGAGGGGGCTCTGGAAACACCATATATTTT.

V gene TRBV27 combines with J gene TRBJ2-3; D is possibly TRBD2 (5 bases). There are 14 residues in the CDR3. CDR1 is MNHEY, CDR2 SMNVEV, per germline (reference sequence). Deletions cut 3 bases from V and 8 bases from J, with 15 bases between. Here the CDR3 DNA reads TGTGCCAGCAGTTTGGGTCTCCGGGGTGTTACGCAGTATTTT. Translation gives CASSLGLRGVTQYF.

V gene TRBV27 combines with J gene TRBJ2-1; 9 positions match TRBD2. CDR1 and CDR2 from the germline V gene are MNHEY and SMNVEV (reference sequence). This CDR3 has 16 amino acids. J was trimmed by 9 bases and V by 3 bases; bases with no gene match: 12. The CDR3 loop is CASSFVAGEAGGEQFF. The CDR3 nucleotides read TGTGCCAGCAGTTTTGTAGCGGGAGAAGCGGGCGGTGAGCAGTTCTTC.

The chain employs TRBV19 and TRBJ2-5; 7 nucleotides agree with TRBD1. This CDR3 has 15 amino acids. Germline-derived CDR1 and CDR2 are LNHDA and SQIVND (reference sequence). Germline trimming cut 1 base from V and 1 base from J; bases unmatched to any gene: 3. The CDR3 reads CASSIVGQVQETQYF. The DNA for the CDR3 is TGTGCCAGTAGTATAGTTGGACAGGTCCAAGAGACCCAGTACTTC.

The CDR3 region has the DNA TGTGCCACCAGCAGAGATAATCTCAGGGTTAAGGGTCGACTTCAAGAGACCCAGTACTTC. Translating it yields CATSRDNLRVKGRLQETQYF. The V call is TRBV15, the J call TRBJ2-5; weak D call: TRBD1 (5 bases). Per the germline V gene, CDR1 is LNHNV and CDR2 is YYDKDF (reference sequence). This CDR3 region has 20 residues. V was shortened by 0 bases and J by 2 bases, with 25 bases between the two germline ends.

CDR3 bases: TGTGCCAGTAGAGAGACAGGGGCGGACTATGGCTACACCTTC. Encoded protein: CASRETGADYGYTF. The J gene is TRBJ1-2, the V gene TRBV19, with 8 bases matching TRBD1. The CDR3 has 14 amino acids. Trimming cost V 6 bases and J 3 bases; bases outside gene matches: 6. Germline V gene lookup returns CDR1 LNHDA and CDR2 SQIVND (reference sequence).

The chain links TRBV3-1 (or the pseudogene TRBV3-2) to TRBJ1-1; 8 bases are a match to TRBD1. J was trimmed by 2 bases and V by 5 bases; bases with no gene match: 4. CDR3 length: 14 residues. The germline CDR1 and CDR2 sequences are LGHDT and YNNKEL (reference sequence). CDR3 bases: TGTGCCAGCAGCAACGGACAGGGCAACACTGAAGCTTTCTTT. The encoded protein is CASSNGQGNTEAFF.

The rearrangement uses TRBV27 and TRBJ1-1; the match to TRBD1 covers 11 bases. Germline lookup yields CDR1 MNHEY and CDR2 SMNVEV (reference sequence). J was trimmed by 2 bases and V by 5 bases; bases with no gene match: 4. The length of the CDR3 is 15 residues. The CDR3 loop is CASSGQGASNTEAFF. The CDR3 coding sequence is TGTGCCAGCAGTGGACAGGGGGCGAGCAACACTGAAGCTTTCTTT.

This chain joins TRBV27 and TRBJ1-4; D remains unclear. The CDR3 sequence is 15 residues long. V lost 0 bases to trimming and J lost 3 bases, with 8 bases between them. The germline CDR1 and CDR2 sequences are MNHEY and SMNVEV (reference sequence). The CDR3 loop reads CASSLSLAANEKLFF. Written as DNA, the CDR3 is TGTGCCAGCAGTTTATCGCTGGCGGCTAATGAAAAACTGTTTTTT.